Below, one T cell receptor (beta chain) is given with its context. What it binds is not known. This specimen belongs to a study of cytomegalovirus exposure and HLA in healthy donors. Study-level results: In an earlier analysis, about 87% or about 30%: the productive usage of most TCR beta V segments. Later on, a genetic analysis was performed. It linked a missense variant in DCLRE1C with V- and J-gene trimming of TCR beta. Relative to equally common others, HLA-associated TCR beta chains showed greater clonal expansion in a later analysis.

In nominal health when sampled, donors likely had unrecorded immune exposures nonetheless. CDR3 length: 14 residues. Looked up from germline, CDR1 is SNHLY and CDR2 is FYNNEI. Trimming shortened V by 4 bases and J by 1 base, and 10 bases separated the two germline ends. The PCR contained 60 Vbeta and 13 Jbeta primers. Here immunoSEQ multiplex PCR was the method, and the copy in TCRdb shows in-frame clones only, minus some. The repertoire includes about 88,000 clones, over 80% of them detected once, and 2.3% sits in the top ten. V and J are TRBV2 and TRBJ1-1; D uncertain. Sequenced sample: PBMCs. This TCR was sampled from a man aged 18 to 30 in good health and CMV-seronegative. The CDR3 loop reads CASSGHFSNTEAFF. CDR3 coding DNA: TGTGCCAGCAGTGGCCACTTCTCGAACACTGAAGCTTTCTTT.